Given below is one TCR beta chain in context. Per the germline V gene, CDR1 is MNHEY and CDR2 is SVGAGI. CDR3 length equals 13 residues. V was trimmed by 7 bases and J by 0 bases, leaving 7 bases between them. This sample is drawn from a study of blood T cell repertoires in COVID-19. Study-wide background: T cells, B-cell-depleted T cells, or PBMCs provided the cDNA or gDNA that served as material.

Original data processing: Researchers report that nucleated cell counts were estimated from reference gene primer amplification. Using immunoSEQ multiplex PCR, the repertoire was profiled, and TCRdb retains in-frame clones only, with some absent. That table furnishes V, J and clone size, whereas the DNA furnished D and trimming. Of about 64,000 clones in the sample, 75% to 85% were seen once. The J gene is TRBJ2-1, the V gene TRBV6-5; D remains ambiguous. The TCR originated in an elderly man with acute or convalescent COVID-19. The sample taken for sequencing was peripheral blood. DNA for the CDR3: TGTGCCAGCACCTCGAGCTCCTACAATGAGCAGTTCTTC. The encoded protein is CASTSSSYNEQFF.